The 23 T cell receptor beta chains listed next were all sequenced from one sample in a study of cytomegalovirus exposure and HLA in healthy donors. The PCR used 60 Vbeta and 13 Jbeta primers. Sequencing was performed with immunoSEQ multiplex PCR; in TCRdb, only in-frame clones are kept and a portion is missing. The sample includes about 120,000 clones, roughly 84% of them seen just once. The sample consisted of PBMCs. The receptors shown here come from a man under 40 in good health and CMV-seropositive.

The chain recombines TRBV4-1 with TRBJ2-7; TRBD1 aligns across 7 bases. In germline, CDR1 is MGHRA, CDR2 YSYEKL. V trimming: 1 base; J trimming: 2 bases; junction bases outside the gene matches: 5. The CDR3 covers 15 residues. CDR3 DNA sequence: TGCGCCAGCAGCCAAGTCAGGGGGTCCACCTACGAGCAGTACTTC. Its translation is CASSQVRGSTYEQYF.

In the case of this clone: Being one base from a much bigger clone, this may be a read error. This chain's CDR3 is CASTQQGDTEAFF. CDR3 sequence (DNA): TGTGCCAGCACACAACAGGGGGACACTGAAGCTTTCTTT. This chain links TRBV25-1 with TRBJ1-1; 8 nucleotides match TRBD1. This CDR3 has 13 residues. Germline CDR1 and CDR2: MGHDK and SYGVNS. J gave up 3 bases and V 7 bases, and 4 bases lay outside the gene matches.

This chain uses TRBV30 with TRBJ2-3; 7 nucleotides align to TRBD1. The CDR3 is 15 residues long. Germline CDR1 GTSNPN, CDR2 SVGIG (reference sequence). Trimming cost V 3 bases and J 2 bases; bases outside gene matches: 8. CDR3 sequence reads: CAWSELGTATDTQYF. CDR3 in DNA: TGTGCCTGGAGCGAGCTCGGGACAGCCACAGATACGCAGTATTTT.

The chain carries TRBV5-1 and TRBJ1-1; the D is unclear. Trimming stripped 1 base from V and 5 bases from J, with 9 bases between. Germline CDR1 SGHRS, CDR2 YFSETQ. CDR3 size: 13 residues. CDR3 DNA: TGCGCCAGCAGCTTGAACGGAGAGACTGAAGCTTTCTTT. Its translation is CASSLNGETEAFF. Using reference TRBV5-1 and TRBJ1-1 for the parts outside the CDR3, the full variable domain is KAGVTQTPRYLIKTRGQQVTLSCSPISGHRSVSWYQQTPGQGLQFLFEYFSETQRNKGNFPGRFSGRQFSNSRSEMNVSTLELGDSALYLCASSLNGETEAFFGQGTRLTVV.

The genes are TRBV5-8 and TRBJ1-2; D uncertain. The CDR3 sequence is 13 residues long. V dropped 1 base and J dropped 8 bases, with 12 bases sitting between them. CDR1 and CDR2 from the germline V gene are SGHTS and YDEGEE. The DNA of the CDR3 is TGTGCCAGCAGCTTGAGTGCGGTAAACGGCTACACCTTC. It is translated as CASSLSAVNGYTF.

V is TRBV19 and J is TRBJ1-1, with no clear D. The CDR3 consists of 17 residues. Germline V CDR1 and CDR2: LNHDA, SQIVND (reference sequence). Trimming took off 5 bases at V and 0 bases at J, with 19 bases between the two ends. CDR3 bases: TGTGCCAGTAGTTCGGAGACGGGATCCCAATTGAACACTGAAGCTTTCTTT. Protein: CASSSETGSQLNTEAFF.

The rearrangement links TRBV4-3 to TRBJ1-2, with D uncertain. The CDR3 totals 14 residues. The V gene lost 0 bases and the J gene lost 4 bases, with 9 bases spanning the gap. Germline V CDR1 and CDR2: LGHNA, YSLEER. The DNA for the CDR3 is TGCGCCAGCAGCCAAGATGCCGGGGTCTATGGCTACACCTTC. Amino acid sequence: CASSQDAGVYGYTF.

This chain links TRBV30 with TRBJ2-1; no firm D call. Trimming took off 3 bases at V and 3 bases at J, with 9 bases between the two ends. In germline, CDR1 is GTSNPN, CDR2 SVGIG (reference sequence). This CDR3 region has 13 residues. CDR3 coding DNA: TGTGCCTGGAGAGAATCACTCTACAATGAGCAGTTCTTC. Amino acid sequence: CAWRESLYNEQFF. Looking up the rest from reference TRBV30 and TRBJ2-1 gives the full variable domain: SQTIHQWPATLVQPVGSPLSLECTVEGTSNPNLYWYRQAAGRGLQLLFYSVGIGQISSEVPQNLSASRPQDRQFILSSKKLLLSDSGFYLCAWRESLYNEQFFGPGTRLTVL.

V gene TRBV7-2 combines with J gene TRBJ2-7; maybe TRBD2 (5 bases). The V gene lost 1 base and the J gene lost 4 bases, with 11 bases spanning the gap. Germline CDR1 and CDR2: SGHTA and FQGNSA. There are 14 residues in the CDR3. The CDR3 spells CASSLERGSYEQYF. CDR3 nucleotides: TGTGCCAGCAGCTTAGAACGGGGTTCGTACGAGCAGTACTTC.

The chain recombines TRBV20-1 with TRBJ1-2; no reliable D call. Germline lookup yields CDR1 DFQATT and CDR2 SNEGSKA (reference sequence). Trimming removed 3 bases at V and 7 bases at J, with 9 bases between. There are 11 residues in the CDR3. The CDR3 nucleotides read TGCAGTGCTAGTTCTCGGGGTGGCTACACCTTC. It specifies CSASSRGGYTF.

In this sample, this clone turned up a few times. This chain connects TRBV7-6 to TRBJ2-7, with D perhaps TRBD2 (6 bases). The V end lost 1 base, the J end lost 2 bases, and 9 bases lay between the germline ends. CDR1 and CDR2 (germline): SGHVS, FNYEAQ. The CDR3 totals 14 residues. In DNA form, the CDR3 reads TGTGCCAGCAGCTTAGGTGGGGGGACCTACGAGCAGTACTTC. Amino acids: CASSLGGGTYEQYF.

The rearrangement joins TRBV5-4 to TRBJ2-7; D possibly corresponds to TRBD1 (5 bases). Deletions cut 0 bases from V and 3 bases from J, with 13 bases between. The CDR3 is made up of 15 amino acids. Germline CDR1 reads SGHNT; CDR2 reads YYREEE (reference sequence). CDR3 in DNA: TGTGCCAGCAGCTTGGGGTCAGGGTCTTTCTACGAGCAGTACTTC. Translated, it gives CASSLGSGSFYEQYF.

V and J are TRBV5-6 and TRBJ2-5; 8 positions match TRBD1. The CDR3 runs 17 residues. CDR1 SGHDT and CDR2 YYEEEE come from the germline V gene. The V segment lost 0 bases and the J segment 2 bases; nucleotides outside the gene matches: 9. The CDR3: CASSLVDGDRGQETQYF. The CDR3 nucleotides are TGTGCCAGCAGCTTGGTCGACGGAGACAGGGGTCAAGAGACCCAGTACTTC.

This chain uses TRBV4-1 with TRBJ2-5; 11 bases align to TRBD1. The J call could be wrong; TRBJ2-7 is a better fit for the DNA end. This CDR3 contains 18 residues. Germline lookup yields CDR1 MGHRA and CDR2 YSYEKL. The CDR3 DNA is TGCGCCAGCAGCCCAAGGCACTTCTCAGGGACAGGGGGTGACGAGCAGTACTTC. This translates into CASSPRHFSGTGGDEQYF.

The chain recombines TRBV6-5 with TRBJ2-5, with 8 bases lining up with TRBD1. The J call may be wrong; the DNA end is better matched by TRBJ2-7. CDR1 and CDR2 from the germline V gene are MNHEY and SVGAGI. The CDR3 extends over 15 amino acids. CDR3 DNA: TGTGCCAGCAGCCGCTCCGGGACAGGTGGCTACGAGCAGTACTTC. This codes for CASSRSGTGGYEQYF.

The chain is built from TRBV4-3 and TRBJ2-1; TRBD1 aligns across 7 bases. This CDR3 contains 18 residues. The germline V gene encodes CDR1 LGHNA and CDR2 YSLEER. V shed 0 bases and J 0 bases; nucleotides not matched to a gene: 8. The CDR3 nucleotides are TGCGCCAGCAGCCAAGAGGCCGTGGCAGGGGGCTCCTACAATGAGCAGTTCTTC. As protein: CASSQEAVAGGSYNEQFF.

This chain links TRBV5-6 with TRBJ2-7; D might be TRBD2 (6 bases). The germline V gene encodes CDR1 SGHDT and CDR2 YYEEEE. V lost 6 bases, J lost 0 bases, and 16 bases lay in between. This CDR3 region has 15 residues. The CDR3 loop reads CASTYSGTGSYEQYF. The CDR3 nucleotides read TGTGCCAGCACCTACTCCGGGACTGGCTCCTACGAGCAGTACTTC.

The chain uses TRBV7-2 and TRBJ2-5; 9 bases align to TRBD1. The J call could be wrong; TRBJ2-7 is a better fit for the DNA end. The CDR3 covers 15 residues. The germline V gene has CDR1 SGHTA and CDR2 FQGNSA. The CDR3 DNA reads as TGTGCCAGCAGCTTTACCGGGACAGGGACCTACGAGCAGTACTTC. As protein: CASSFTGTGTYEQYF.

A few counts support this clone. The rearrangement joins TRBV5-1 to TRBJ2-6, with 9 nucleotides matching TRBD1. The CDR3 contains 17 residues. The V gene end was trimmed by 3 bases and the J gene end by 4 bases; junction bases not matched to a gene: 8. Germline loops: CDR1 SGHRS, CDR2 YFSETQ. CDR3 sequence: CASSSRTGVAGANVLTF. In DNA form, the CDR3 reads TGCGCCAGCAGCTCCCGGACAGGGGTTGCCGGGGCCAACGTCCTGACTTTC.

This clone was observed a few times. The V call is TRBV6-1, the J call TRBJ2-1, with 12 bases fitting TRBD2. The junction had 4 bases not matched to a gene; V was cut back by 0 bases and J by 10 bases. This CDR3 spans 15 amino acids. Germline lookup yields CDR1 MNHNS and CDR2 SASEGT. Here the CDR3 DNA reads TGTGCCAGCAGTGAAGCCGGTCTAGCGGGGGGGGAGCAGTTCTTC. Its translation is CASSEAGLAGGEQFF.

J is TRBJ2-2 and V is TRBV7-2, with 7 bases lining up with TRBD2. The CDR3 has 16 residues. Germline lookup yields CDR1 SGHTA and CDR2 FQGNSA. Trimming took 5 bases from V and 2 from J; bases not matched to a gene: 8. This CDR3 is CASSRWGGLNTGELFF. The CDR3 DNA sequence: TGTGCCAGCAGCCGATGGGGGGGACTTAACACCGGGGAGCTGTTTTTT. Full variable domain (rest looked up from reference TRBV7-2 and TRBJ2-2): GAGVSQSPSNKVTEKGKDVELRCDPISGHTALYWYRQSLGQGLEFLIYFQGNSAPDKSGLPSDRFSAERTGGSVSTLTIQRTQQEDSAVYLCASSRWGGLNTGELFFGEGSRLTVL.

The chain carries TRBV6-1 and TRBJ2-5, with a weak D call TRBD1 (5 bases). There are 15 residues in the CDR3. Trimming pared 3 bases from V and 3 bases from J, leaving 14 bases between. Germline V gives CDR1 MNHNS, CDR2 SASEGT. The CDR3 nucleotides are TGTGCCAGCAGTGAGGGGCATGGGCTGAAAGAGACCCAGTACTTC. Translating gives CASSEGHGLKETQYF.

Only one count was recorded for this clone. The rearrangement uses TRBV9 and TRBJ2-7; 9 nucleotides agree with TRBD1. Unmatched junction bases numbered 3, after V lost 4 bases and J lost 4 bases. The CDR3 has 13 amino acids. Germline lookup yields CDR1 SGDLS and CDR2 YYNGEE. The chain's CDR3 is CASSLGTGYEQYF. The CDR3, as DNA: TGTGCCAGCAGCCTCGGGACAGGGTACGAGCAGTACTTC.